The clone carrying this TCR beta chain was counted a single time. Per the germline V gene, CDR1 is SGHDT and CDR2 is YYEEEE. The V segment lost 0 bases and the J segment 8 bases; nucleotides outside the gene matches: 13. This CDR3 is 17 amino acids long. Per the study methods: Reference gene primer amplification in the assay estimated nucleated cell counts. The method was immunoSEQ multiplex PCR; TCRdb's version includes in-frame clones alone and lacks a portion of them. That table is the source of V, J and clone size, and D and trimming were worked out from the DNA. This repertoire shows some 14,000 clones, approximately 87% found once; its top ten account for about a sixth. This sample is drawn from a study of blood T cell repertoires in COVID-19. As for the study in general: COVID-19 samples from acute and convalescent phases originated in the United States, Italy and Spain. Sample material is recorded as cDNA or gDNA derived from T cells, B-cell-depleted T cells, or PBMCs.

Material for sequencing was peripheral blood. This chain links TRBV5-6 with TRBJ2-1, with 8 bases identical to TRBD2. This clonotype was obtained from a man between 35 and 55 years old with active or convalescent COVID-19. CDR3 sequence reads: CASSLARDGGAAHEQFF. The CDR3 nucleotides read TGTGCCAGCAGCTTGGCCAGGGACGGGGGGGCCGCGCATGAGCAGTTCTTC.